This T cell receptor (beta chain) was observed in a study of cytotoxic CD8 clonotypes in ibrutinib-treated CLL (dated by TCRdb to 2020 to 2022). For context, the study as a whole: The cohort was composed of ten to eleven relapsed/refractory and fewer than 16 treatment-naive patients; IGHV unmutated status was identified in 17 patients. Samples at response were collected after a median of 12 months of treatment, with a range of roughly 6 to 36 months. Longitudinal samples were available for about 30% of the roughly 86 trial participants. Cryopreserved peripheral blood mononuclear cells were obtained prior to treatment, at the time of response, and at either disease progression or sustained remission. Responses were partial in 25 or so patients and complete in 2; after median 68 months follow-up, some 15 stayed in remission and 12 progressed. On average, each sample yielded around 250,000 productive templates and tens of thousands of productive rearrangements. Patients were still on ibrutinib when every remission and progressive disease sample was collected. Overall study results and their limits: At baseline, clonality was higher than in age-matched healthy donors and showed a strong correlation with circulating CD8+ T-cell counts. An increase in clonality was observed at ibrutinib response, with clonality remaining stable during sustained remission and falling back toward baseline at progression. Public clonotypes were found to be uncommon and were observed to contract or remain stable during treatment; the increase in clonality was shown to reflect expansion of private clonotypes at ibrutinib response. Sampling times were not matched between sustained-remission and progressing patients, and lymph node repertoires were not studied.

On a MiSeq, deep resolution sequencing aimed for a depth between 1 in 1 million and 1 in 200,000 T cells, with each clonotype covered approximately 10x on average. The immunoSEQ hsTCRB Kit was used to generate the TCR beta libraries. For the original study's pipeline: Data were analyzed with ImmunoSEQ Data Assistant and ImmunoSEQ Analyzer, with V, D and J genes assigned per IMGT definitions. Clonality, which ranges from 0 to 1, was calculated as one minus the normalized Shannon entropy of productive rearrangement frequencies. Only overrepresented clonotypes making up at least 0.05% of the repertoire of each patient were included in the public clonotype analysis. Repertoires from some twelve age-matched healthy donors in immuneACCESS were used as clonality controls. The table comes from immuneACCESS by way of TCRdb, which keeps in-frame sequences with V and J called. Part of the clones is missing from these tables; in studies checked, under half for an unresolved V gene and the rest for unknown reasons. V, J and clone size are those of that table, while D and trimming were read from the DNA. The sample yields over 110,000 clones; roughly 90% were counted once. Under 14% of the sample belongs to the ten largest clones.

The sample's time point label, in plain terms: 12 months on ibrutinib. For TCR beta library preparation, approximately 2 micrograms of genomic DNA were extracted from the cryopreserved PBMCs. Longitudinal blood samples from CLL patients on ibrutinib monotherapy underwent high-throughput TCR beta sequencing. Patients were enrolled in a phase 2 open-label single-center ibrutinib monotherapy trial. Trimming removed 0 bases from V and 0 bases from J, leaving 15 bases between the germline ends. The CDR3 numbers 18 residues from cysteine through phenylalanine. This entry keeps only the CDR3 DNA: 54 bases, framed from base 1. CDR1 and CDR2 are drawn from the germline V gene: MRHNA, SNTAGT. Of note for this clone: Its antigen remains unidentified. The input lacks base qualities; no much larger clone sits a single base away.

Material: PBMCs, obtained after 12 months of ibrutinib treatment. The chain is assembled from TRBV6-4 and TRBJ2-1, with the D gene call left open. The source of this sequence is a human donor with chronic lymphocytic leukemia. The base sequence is TGTGCCAGCAGTGACTCGTTTTGGCGGCCCAACTCCTACAATGAGCAGTTCTTC. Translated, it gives CASSDSFWRPNSYNEQFF.